The rows below give T cell receptor beta chains drawn from one sample of a study of blood T cell repertoires in COVID-19. The protocol was immunoSEQ multiplex PCR, while the TCRdb copy is restricted to in-frame clones and leaves out a portion. The sample records almost 250,000 clones, about 89% being singletons. The sequenced material came from PBMCs or T cells enriched from blood (not recorded which). The receptors come from a woman aged 25 to 45 who had recovered from COVID-19. The CDR3 runs from the conserved cysteine through the conserved F or W. The D gene is left open where the match is weak. Some rows mark clone size as missing; the rest say once, few, many or name a class of expanded clone.

clone_size d_call j_call v_call cdr3_nt cdr3_aa
- - TRBJ1-2 TRBV12-3/TRBV12-4 TGTGCCAGCAGTTTGGGTTGGGGAGACGGCTACACCTTC CASSLGWGDGYTF
once TRBD2 TRBJ2-3 TRBV7-9 TGTGCCAGCAGCTTACCCCGCAGCGGGAGAGAAACAGATACGCAGTATTTT CASSLPRSGRETDTQYF
- TRBD1 TRBJ1-4 TRBV30 TGTGCCTGGAGTATAAGGGGGCTTTCTGAAAAACTGTTTTTT CAWSIRGLSEKLFF
- - TRBJ1-5 TRBV5-8 TGTGCCAGCAGCTCAGGCGGGGGCAATCAGCCCCAGCATTTT CASSSGGGNQPQHF
once - TRBJ1-1 TRBV7-2 TGTGCCAGCAGCTTACTAAGTCCAGGGAGGCCTGAAGCTTTCTTT CASSLLSPGRPEAFF
- TRBD2 TRBJ2-1 TRBV29-1 TGCAGCGTCGGAAAGACTAGCGGGAATAATGAGCAGTTCTTC CSVGKTSGNNEQFF
once TRBD2 TRBJ2-3 TRBV5-1 TGCGCCAGCAGCTCAATACCCCCCTCGGGACTAGTCGGAACAGATACGCAGTATTTT CASSSIPPSGLVGTDTQYF
once TRBD1 TRBJ2-7 TRBV27 TGTGCCAACAAGGGGACAGGGCCCCCCTTCTTAGGCGAGCAGTACTTC CANKGTGPPFLGEQYF
few - TRBJ2-7 TRBV6-2/TRBV6-3 TGTGCCATCACCCCGCATTTGGGCGGGAACGAGCAGTACTTC CAITPHLGGNEQYF
- TRBD1 TRBJ1-1 TRBV4-1 TGCGCCAGCAGCCCTGGAGGGGGCGTTCTGAACACTGAAGCTTTCTTT CASSPGGGVLNTEAFF
- - TRBJ1-3 TRBV19 TGTGCCAGCGCCCCCCCAGGCCTCTCTGGAAACACCATATATTTT CASAPPGLSGNTIYF
- TRBD2 TRBJ2-1 TRBV9 TGTGCCAGCAGCGTAGGTTGGACTAGCGGGTCTTTCTCCTACAATGAGCAGTTCTTC CASSVGWTSGSFSYNEQFF
once TRBD2 TRBJ2-7 TRBV5-1 TGCGCCAGCAGCTCAAGCGGGAGTAACTACGAGCAGTACTTC CASSSSGSNYEQYF
- TRBD1 TRBJ1-4 TRBV28 TGTGCCAGCAGTCCCGCCGGGACAGGGGGAGAAAAACTGTTTTTT CASSPAGTGGEKLFF
- - TRBJ1-4 TRBV7-2 TGTGCCAGCAGCCGGGGAAGAAGTAATGAAAAACTGTTTTTT CASSRGRSNEKLFF
- TRBD1 TRBJ1-5 TRBV10-3 TGTGCCATCAGTCAGGACAGGCTAAATCAGCCCCAGCATTTT CAISQDRLNQPQHF
- - TRBJ1-3 TRBV19 TGTGCCAGTAGACAGGACCGCTACTCTGGAAACACCATATATTTT CASRQDRYSGNTIYF
- - TRBJ1-3 TRBV29-1 TGCAGCGTTGAACACGCGACAGCAGGAAACACCATATATTTT CSVEHATAGNTIYF
- TRBD1 TRBJ1-4 TRBV5-1 TGCGCCAGTCGTACCGGGGGACAGCCTAATGAAAAACTGTTTTTT CASRTGGQPNEKLFF
- - TRBJ1-2 TRBV14 TGTGCCAGCAGCCAAGTATACTCGGGGGTTGGCTACACCTTC CASSQVYSGVGYTF
- - TRBJ1-1 TRBV19 TGTGCCAGTAGTGTCTCTATGAACACTGAAGCTTTCTTT CASSVSMNTEAFF
- - TRBJ1-5 TRBV7-9 TGTGCCAGCAGCTTAGCGTTCCAGAATAGCAATCAGCCCCAGCATTTT CASSLAFQNSNQPQHF
- - TRBJ1-2 TRBV30 TGTGCCTGGAGGTTAGTAGAGAACCGCTATGGCTACACCTTC CAWRLVENRYGYTF
- TRBD1 TRBJ1-1 TRBV5-1 TGCGCCAGCAGCTCGATACAGGGGCGCTCCCATGAAGCTTTCTTT CASSSIQGRSHEAFF
- - TRBJ1-1 TRBV27 TGTGCCAGCAGTTTATTTCAGGGATTGAACACTGAAGCTTTCTTT CASSLFQGLNTEAFF
- - TRBJ1-2 TRBV15 TGTGCCACCAGCACCCTAGGGGGGGGAGGGGACGGCTACACCTTC CATSTLGGGGDGYTF
- - TRBJ1-1 TRBV6-1 TGTGCCAGCAGTGGACGTTTCGGGGGGTTAGACACTGAAGCTTTCTTT CASSGRFGGLDTEAFF
- - TRBJ1-5 TRBV28 TGTGCCAGCAGTCCCCCCCATGGCAGGGAAAGCAATCAGCCCCAGCATTTT CASSPPHGRESNQPQHF
once - TRBJ1-1 TRBV5-1 TGCGCCAGCAGCTTGGGAGTTTCGAGGAGGATAATGAACACTGAAGCTTTCTTT CASSLGVSRRIMNTEAFF
- - TRBJ1-5 TRBV5-1 TGCGCCAGCAGCTTGGATGGCCCGTCGCAGCCCCAGCATTTT CASSLDGPSQPQHF
- - TRBJ1-6 TRBV5-4 TGTGCCAGCAGCTTGGATGAGGACAGATCCAATTCACCCCTCCACTTT CASSLDEDRSNSPLHF
- - TRBJ2-1 TRBV27 TGTGCCAGCAGTTTAACGGGAGTGGCCTACAATGAGCAGTTCTTC CASSLTGVAYNEQFF
- TRBD2 TRBJ2-7 TRBV7-3 TGTGCCAGCAGCTTAGCGGGAGGGCCTACAGATGAGCAGTACTTC CASSLAGGPTDEQYF
- - TRBJ2-7 TRBV6-5 TGTGCCATTTTCAGGGGTCTGTACGAGCAGTACTTC CAIFRGLYEQYF
- TRBD2 TRBJ2-1 TRBV7-2 TGTGCCAGCAGCCGGAGCGGGATCACCTACAATGAGCAGTTCTTC CASSRSGITYNEQFF
- TRBD1 TRBJ2-7 TRBV30 TGTGCCTGGAGTCCCGGGACAGGGAACGAGCAGTACTTC CAWSPGTGNEQYF
- - TRBJ2-5 TRBV7-2 TGTGCCAGCAGCTTAAGGAGGGAAGAGACCCAGTACTTC CASSLRREETQYF
- - TRBJ1-1 TRBV11-2 TGTGCCAGCAGCTTAGTATCTGTGAACACTGAAGCTTTCTTT CASSLVSVNTEAFF
medium-sized - TRBJ2-2 TRBV6-1 TGTGCCAGCAGTGAAGTACTAGGGAACACCGGGGAGCTGTTTTTT CASSEVLGNTGELFF
- - TRBJ1-5 TRBV7-2 TGTGCCAGCAGTGAAGAACTAAATCAGCCCCAGCATTTT CASSEELNQPQHF
- - TRBJ2-7 TRBV6-5 TGTGCCACCCGGAAGACCCAGGGCTCCTACGAGCAGTACTTC CATRKTQGSYEQYF
- TRBD1 TRBJ2-3 TRBV30 TGTGCCTGGAGGGACAGGGGGACAGATACGCAGTATTTT CAWRDRGTDTQYF
- - TRBJ1-1 TRBV28 TGTGCCAGCAATGGGGCAATGAACACTGAAGCTTTCTTT CASNGAMNTEAFF
- - TRBJ2-5 TRBV28 TGTGCCAGCAGTCTTACTAGCCTAGGCTATAGATCACAAGAGACCCAGTACTTC CASSLTSLGYRSQETQYF
- TRBD1 TRBJ1-2 TRBV7-2 TGTGCCAGCAGCCCCGAGGTTGGACAGGGTCATGGCTACACCTTC CASSPEVGQGHGYTF
- TRBD1 TRBJ1-2 TRBV19 TGTGCCAGTAGTCCACCACAGGGGTACTATGGCTACACCTTC CASSPPQGYYGYTF
- - TRBJ1-2 TRBV28 TGTGCCAGCAGTTTACATCAGGGGTCGGGCGGCTACACCTTC CASSLHQGSGGYTF
- - TRBJ2-7 TRBV29-1 TGCAGCGTTGAAAGGAGTGACTCCTACGAGCAGTACTTC CSVERSDSYEQYF
- - TRBJ2-7 TRBV6-5 TGTGCCAGCAGTTACTCGCCCAGGTCGGTCGAGCAGTACTTC CASSYSPRSVEQYF
- - TRBJ2-7 TRBV5-4 TGTGCCAGCAGCGGCGTACAGGCCCCCTACGAGCAGTACTTC CASSGVQAPYEQYF
- TRBD2 TRBJ2-1 TRBV28 TGTGCCAGCAGTTTAACAACGGGGGTGCGGGAGGGCTCCTACAATGAGCAGTTCTTC CASSLTTGVREGSYNEQFF
- - TRBJ1-3 TRBV10-3 TGTGCCACCTGGTTGGCTGGTGGAAACACCATATATTTT CATWLAGGNTIYF
once TRBD2 TRBJ2-1 TRBV7-8 TGTGCCAGCAGCTCCCTGGGACTAGCGGGAGTGGCTGAGCAGTTCTTC CASSSLGLAGVAEQFF
- - TRBJ1-4 TRBV7-2 TGTGCCAGCAGCTTGGGGGCCACCCCGGGGAAACTGTTTTTT CASSLGATPGKLFF
- - TRBJ2-7 TRBV28 TGTGCCAGCAGTGACTGGGGGGGGCAGCTCTACGAGCAGTACTTC CASSDWGGQLYEQYF
- TRBD1 TRBJ2-2 TRBV7-2 TGTGCCAGCAGCTTCCCCGACAGGGGTCCGAACACCGGGGAGCTGTTTTTT CASSFPDRGPNTGELFF
- TRBD2 TRBJ2-1 TRBV4-3 TGCGCCAGCAGCCACGATAGCGGGAGGGCCGTTAATGAGCAGTTCTTC CASSHDSGRAVNEQFF
- - TRBJ2-1 TRBV7-3 TGTGCCAGCAGCCCCGACAGTACCAGCAATGAGCAGTTCTTC CASSPDSTSNEQFF
- TRBD2 TRBJ2-5 TRBV11-2 TGTGCCAGCAGCTCCGTGGGACAGGGACTAGCGGGAGCGGAGACCCAGTACTTC CASSSVGQGLAGAETQYF